A selection of T cell receptor beta chains follows, all from one sample in a study of blood T cells in healthy people across ages. TCRdb reprocessed the 5' RACE reads with MiXCR, giving one entry per CDR3 protein. The table includes 450,000 to 600,000 distinct CDR3 sequences, 25% to 35% detected once. These sequences were also reported in another study, on T cells of mothers and their children.

The sequenced sample was blood. The receptor set was obtained from a boy aged 2 to 10 in good health. Each CDR3 is given with its conserved first and last residue. The order of the fields is D gene, V gene, J gene, clone size, CDR3 DNA, CDR3 protein. A D gene is named only where the DNA matches it firmly. A row's size may be missing; if present it is once, few, many or a size class.

d_call: NA
v_call: TRBV6-2/TRBV6-3
j_call: TRBJ2-5
clone_size: few
cdr3_nt: TGTGCCAGCAGTTCCATACGACCCTTAGGGACACCCGAGACCCAGTACTTC
cdr3_aa: CASSSIRPLGTPETQYF

d_call: NA
v_call: TRBV21-1
j_call: TRBJ1-1
clone_size: NA
cdr3_nt: TGTGCCAGCAGCAAAGGGGAGGGAGAGAACACTGAAGCTTTCTTT
cdr3_aa: CASSKGEGENTEAFF

d_call: TRBD2
v_call: TRBV12-3/TRBV12-4
j_call: TRBJ2-7
clone_size: NA
cdr3_nt: TGTGCCAGCAGGCGACTAGCGGGAGGACATAACGGGTCCTACGAGCAGTACTTC
cdr3_aa: CASRRLAGGHNGSYEQYF

d_call: NA
v_call: TRBV12-3/TRBV12-4
j_call: TRBJ2-1
clone_size: few
cdr3_nt: TGTGCCAGCAGGTGGGACTTCTACAATGAGCAGTTCTTC
cdr3_aa: CASRWDFYNEQFF

d_call: NA
v_call: TRBV10-3
j_call: TRBJ2-7
clone_size: many
cdr3_nt: TGTGCCATGGGTAGGACCTCCAGCTCCTACGAGCAGTACTTC
cdr3_aa: CAMGRTSSSYEQYF

d_call: TRBD1
v_call: TRBV7-9
j_call: TRBJ1-4
clone_size: few
cdr3_nt: TGTGCCAGCAGCCGCGTCCAGGGGGGGATTAATGAAAAACTGTTTTTT
cdr3_aa: CASSRVQGGINEKLFF

d_call: NA
v_call: TRBV7-8
j_call: TRBJ2-5
clone_size: NA
cdr3_nt: TGTGCCAGCAGCCTCGGGACATCCGCGAGGACCCAGTACTTC
cdr3_aa: CASSLGTSARTQYF

d_call: NA
v_call: TRBV27
j_call: TRBJ2-3
clone_size: few
cdr3_nt: TGTGCCAGCAGTTTAAGCGGCGGGGTCTACACAGATACGCAGTATTTT
cdr3_aa: CASSLSGGVYTDTQYF

d_call: TRBD1
v_call: TRBV5-5
j_call: TRBJ2-7
clone_size: few
cdr3_nt: TGTGCCAGCAGCCTAGGGACAGTTAACTACGAGCAGTACTTC
cdr3_aa: CASSLGTVNYEQYF

d_call: TRBD2
v_call: TRBV3-1
j_call: TRBJ2-7
clone_size: NA
cdr3_nt: TGTGCCAGCCGGCCAGCGGGACTCCACGAGCAGTACTTC
cdr3_aa: CASRPAGLHEQYF

d_call: TRBD1
v_call: TRBV3-1
j_call: TRBJ2-2
clone_size: few
cdr3_nt: TGTGCCAGCAGCCGCGATAAGCCGACAGGGCCGAACACCGGGGAGCTGTTTTTT
cdr3_aa: CASSRDKPTGPNTGELFF

d_call: NA
v_call: TRBV12-3/TRBV12-4
j_call: TRBJ1-5
clone_size: few
cdr3_nt: TGTGCCAGCAGTTTCCAGGACAATCAGCCCCAGCATTTT
cdr3_aa: CASSFQDNQPQHF

d_call: TRBD1
v_call: TRBV19
j_call: TRBJ2-7
clone_size: NA
cdr3_nt: TGTGCCAGTAGTCGACAGGGCGAATACGAGCAGTACTTC
cdr3_aa: CASSRQGEYEQYF

d_call: TRBD1
v_call: TRBV30
j_call: TRBJ1-2
clone_size: many
cdr3_nt: TGTGCCTGGATCCGGGGACAGGTCGGCGGCTACACCTTC
cdr3_aa: CAWIRGQVGGYTF